One sample yielded the 24 T cell receptor beta chains listed below, sequenced in a study of blood T cell dynamics during melanoma immunotherapy. Produced via immunoSEQ multiplex PCR; TCRdb's table is partial and in-frame only. The sample yields 15,000 to 20,000 clones, 65% to 90% seen once. Time point given: pre-treatment baseline. Source: blood, taken from a patient treated with checkpoint blockade. The receptors derive from a human donor with melanoma.

V and J are TRBV2 and TRBJ2-5, with 9 bases fitting TRBD2. The CDR3 is 14 residues long. J lost 4 bases, V lost 5 bases, and 5 bases had no gene match. Germline assignment: CDR1 SNHLY and CDR2 FYNNEI. CDR3 in DNA: TGTGCCAGCAGTCCGGGACTAGCATCAGAGACCCAGTACTTC. This translates into CASSPGLASETQYF.

The chain combines TRBV7-9 with TRBJ2-2, with 11 bases fitting TRBD1. Germline CDR1 and CDR2: SEHNR and FQNEAQ (reference sequence). The CDR3 runs 14 residues. Losses at the gene ends were 6 bases for V and 5 bases for J; bases not matched to a gene: 2. The CDR3 nucleotides are TGTGCCAGCAGTAGGGACAGGGGGACCGGGGAGCTGTTTTTT. Translating it yields CASSRDRGTGELFF.

There are a few counts of this clone. V is TRBV9 and J is TRBJ2-7, with D perhaps TRBD1 (6 bases). With 4 bases removed from V and 2 bases from J, the gap between germline ends came to 19 bases. The CDR3 length is 16 residues. Germline V gene data show CDR1 as SGDLS and CDR2 as YYNGEE. Written as DNA, the CDR3 is TGTGCCAGCAGCCCCTCACCGAAACAGGGCCCCTACGAGCAGTACTTC. Its translation is CASSPSPKQGPYEQYF.

The chain carries TRBV5-1 and TRBJ2-7; 10 positions match TRBD1. This CDR3 region has 14 residues. CDR1 is SGHRS, CDR2 YFSETQ, per germline. Trimming at V came to 4 bases and at J to 5 bases, leaving 6 bases not matched to a gene. The CDR3 sequence: CASSTRQGADEQYF. In DNA, the CDR3 is TGCGCCAGCAGCACACGACAGGGGGCAGACGAGCAGTACTTC.

The rearrangement joins TRBV12-5 to TRBJ2-7; no firm D call. Per the germline V gene, CDR1 is LGHNT and CDR2 is FRNRAP. This CDR3 has 13 residues. Between the trimmed V and J ends, which lost 1 base and 4 bases, there was a span of 8 bases. The CDR3 reads CASGLGNEYEQYF. Written as DNA, the CDR3 is TGTGCTAGTGGTTTGGGAAACGAGTACGAGCAGTACTTC. Full variable domain (remainder filled in from reference TRBV12-5 and TRBJ2-7): DARVTQTPRHKVTEMGQEVTMRCQPILGHNTVFWYRQTMMQGLELLAYFRNRAPLDDSGMPKDRFSAEMPDATLATLKIQPSEPRDSAVYFCASGLGNEYEQYFGPGTRLTVT.

This clone has a handful of counts. The rearrangement joins TRBV29-1 to TRBJ1-1; D gene unclear. The CDR3 consists of 10 residues. The V gene lost 6 bases and the J gene lost 5 bases, with 7 bases spanning the gap. Germline loops: CDR1 SQVTM, CDR2 ANQGSEA. The CDR3: CSVGGTEAFF. In nucleotides, the CDR3 is TGCAGCGTGGGAGGGACTGAAGCTTTCTTT.

The chain joins TRBV6-1 to TRBJ1-4; D might be TRBD1 (5 bases). Germline V gene lookup returns CDR1 MNHNS and CDR2 SASEGT. Trimming left V 3 bases short and J 10 bases short, with 12 bases between. This CDR3 comprises 13 residues. CDR3 amino acids: CASSDRDLGKLFF. The CDR3 DNA reads TGTGCCAGCAGTGACCGGGACCTGGGAAAACTGTTTTTT.

This clone appeared a few times. The chain is built from TRBV27 and TRBJ1-5, with 7 bases fitting TRBD1. Germline V CDR1 and CDR2: MNHEY, SMNVEV (reference sequence). This CDR3 contains 15 residues. J was trimmed by 5 bases and V by 3 bases; bases with no gene match: 7. CDR3 sequence: CASSLVTGVDQPQHF. CDR3 nucleotides: TGTGCCAGCAGTTTGGTCACAGGGGTGGATCAGCCCCAGCATTTT.

This clone was counted a single time. V gene TRBV29-1 combines with J gene TRBJ2-3; a possible D gene is TRBD2 (6 bases). Germline V CDR1 and CDR2: SQVTM, ANQGSEA. The V and J ends lost 3 bases and 8 bases respectively, with 12 bases between them. CDR3 length: 12 amino acids. CDR3 sequence reads: CSVDGLQTTQYF. The CDR3 bases are TGCAGCGTTGATGGACTACAGACTACGCAGTATTTT.

In this sample, this clone turned up once. This sequence joins TRBV28 and TRBJ2-5; D uncertain. Trimming took 3 bases from V and 1 from J, leaving 6 bases between them. Looked up from germline, CDR1 is MDHEN and CDR2 is SYDVKM. This CDR3 is 13 amino acids long. The CDR3, as DNA: TGTGCCAGCAGTTTTCTACCCCAAGAGACCCAGTACTTC. Its translation: CASSFLPQETQYF. Variable domain in full (rest from reference TRBV28 and TRBJ2-5): DVKVTQSSRYLVKRTGEKVFLECVQDMDHENMFWYRQDPGLGLRLIYFSYDVKMKEKGDIPEGYSVSREKKERFSLILESASTNQTSMYLCASSFLPQETQYFGPGTRLLVL.

The CDR3 here is CASSSGQPGEKLFF. In nucleotides, the CDR3 is TGCGCCAGCAGCTCGGGACAGCCGGGAGAAAAACTGTTTTTT. This chain joins TRBV5-1 and TRBJ1-4; 7 nucleotides line up with TRBD1. The CDR3 extends over 14 amino acids. V shed 3 bases, J shed 8 bases, and the junction held 7 bases outside the gene matches. Germline V gives CDR1 SGHRS, CDR2 YFSETQ.

CDR3 bases: TGTGCCAGCAGCTTAAGACTAGCGAGAGGATTATCCCAGCAGTTCTTC. This sequence encodes CASSLRLARGLSQQFF. The rearrangement uses TRBV7-8 and TRBJ2-1; 8 nucleotides line up with TRBD2. This CDR3 is 16 amino acids long. V lost 2 bases to trimming and J lost 11 bases; unmatched junction nucleotides: 14. CDR1 SGHVS and CDR2 FQNEAQ come from the germline V gene.

V gene TRBV7-2 combines with J gene TRBJ1-2, with D perhaps matching TRBD1 (5 bases). Germline CDR1 reads SGHTA; CDR2 reads FQGNSA. There are 15 residues in the CDR3. V was pared by 3 bases and J by 9 bases, with 20 bases between. The CDR3 DNA sequence: TGTGCCAGCAGCTTGGGCTCCGGGACTCCGACGAGCTACACCTTC. This gives the protein CASSLGSGTPTSYTF.

The chain is built from TRBV7-2 and TRBJ2-3; D gene uncertain. This CDR3 is built from 15 residues. The germline gives CDR1 SGHTA, CDR2 FQGNSA. Trimming left V 1 base short and J 4 bases short, with 12 bases between. DNA for the CDR3: TGTGCCAGCAGCTTAGTAGGGCCCAGCCCAGATACGCAGTATTTT. Its translation is CASSLVGPSPDTQYF.

The chain uses TRBV20-1 and TRBJ2-1, with D possibly being TRBD1 or TRBD2 (5 bases each). This CDR3 is 11 amino acids long. Trimming removed 3 bases from V and 5 bases from J, with 5 bases in between. Looked up from germline, CDR1 is DFQATT and CDR2 is SNEGSKA (reference sequence). CDR3 DNA sequence: TGCAGTGCTAGGGGGGACAATGAGCAGTTCTTC. It is translated as CSARGDNEQFF.

This chain connects TRBV6-6 to TRBJ1-5; 9 nucleotides agree with TRBD1. Germline V gives CDR1 MNHNY, CDR2 SVGAGI (reference sequence). Germline trimming cut 5 bases from V and 9 bases from J; bases unmatched to any gene: 11. The CDR3 has 15 residues. This chain's CDR3 is CASSIGTGYSVPQHF. DNA of the CDR3: TGTGCCAGCAGTATCGGGACAGGGTATTCAGTGCCCCAGCATTTT.

The V call is TRBV7-2, the J call TRBJ2-7; 7 bases line up with TRBD1. The CDR3 runs 21 residues. J gave up 5 bases and V 0 bases, and 25 bases lay outside the gene matches. Germline V gives CDR1 SGHTA, CDR2 FQGNSA. DNA of the CDR3: TGTGCCAGCAGCTTAGCTTTAGAACCCCCCGGACAGGTTGTTGAGGGAAACGAGCAGTACTTC. Amino acids: CASSLALEPPGQVVEGNEQYF.

The rearrangement joins TRBV6-5 to TRBJ1-1, with unresolved D. Germline CDR1 is MNHEY and CDR2 is SVGAGI. The V gene lost 4 bases and the J gene lost 8 bases, with 8 bases spanning the gap. The CDR3 loop spans 11 amino acids. In DNA form, the CDR3 reads TGTGCCAGCAGTTTTGGTGGGGAAGCTTTCTTT. Translated: CASSFGGEAFF.

This sequence joins TRBV5-8 and TRBJ2-5, with 9 bases fitting TRBD1. The CDR3 covers 14 residues. J lost 5 bases, V lost 4 bases, and 6 bases had no gene match. Germline V gene data show CDR1 as SGHTS and CDR2 as YDEGEE. The CDR3 loop is CASSNPDRGETQYF. In DNA, the CDR3 is TGTGCCAGCAGCAATCCGGACAGGGGTGAGACCCAGTACTTC.

The chain recombines TRBV7-2 with TRBJ2-3, with D tentatively TRBD2 (5 bases). The germline gives CDR1 SGHTA, CDR2 FQGNSA. V lost 9 bases and J 2 bases, leaving 15 bases between the germline ends. The CDR3 has 14 residues. The CDR3 nucleotides read TGTGCCAGTCGTTCGCGGGCTACCACAGATACGCAGTATTTT. It yields the protein CASRSRATTDTQYF.

This chain joins TRBV5-3 and TRBJ1-5, with D possibly being TRBD1 (5 bases). TRBV5-3 is identified as an open reading frame with a role that is uncertain. Trimming shortened V by 10 bases and J by 5 bases, and 16 bases separated the two germline ends. This CDR3 region has 13 residues. The CDR3: CAVTRGDHQPQHF. DNA for the CDR3: TGTGCCGTAACCCGGGGGGATCATCAGCCCCAGCATTTT.

This chain uses TRBV7-9 with TRBJ2-5, with 10 bases matching TRBD2. Trimming cost V 2 bases and J 6 bases; bases outside gene matches: 6. The CDR3 sequence is 15 residues long. Per germline, CDR1 SEHNR and CDR2 FQNEAQ (reference sequence). The CDR3 DNA reads as TGTGCCAGCAGCTTACCAGCGGGAGGGGTTCAGACCCAGTACTTC. Translation gives CASSLPAGGVQTQYF.

The CDR3 sequence is CAISESPTDSSPLHF. CDR3 nucleotides: TGTGCCATCAGTGAGTCTCCAACCGACAGTTCACCCCTCCACTTT. The chain joins TRBV10-3 to TRBJ1-6, with D possibly being TRBD1 (5 bases). Trimming pared 0 bases from V and 9 bases from J, leaving 12 bases between. Germline V gene lookup returns CDR1 ENHRY and CDR2 SYGVKD. CDR3 length equals 15 residues.

The CDR3 DNA is TGTGCCAGCACCGGGGGACAGGCAAATCAGCCCCAGCATTTT. It codes for CASTGGQANQPQHF. This chain joins TRBV2 and TRBJ1-5, with 8 positions matching TRBD1. Germline assignment: CDR1 SNHLY and CDR2 FYNNEI. This CDR3 region has 14 residues. V lost 7 bases and J lost 4; bases outside the gene matches: 6.